This TCR beta chain was obtained from a study of T-cell reconstitution after alpha-beta-depleted transplantation in children. The germline gives CDR1 MNHNS, CDR2 SASEGT. The CDR3 consists of 12 residues. In regard to this clonotype: A much larger clone differs by one base, so this may be a read error.

Unique molecular identifiers were incorporated into the prepared TCRbeta library. TCRdb reprocessed the PCR reads via MiXCR and lists one record per CDR3 protein. The sample holds about 640,000 distinct CDR3 sequences, roughly 17% seen once. The sequence was obtained from a human donor who donated a stem cell graft to a child with acute myeloid leukemia. The sequences come from PBMCs from the stem cell graft donor, collected from the stem cell graft. The chain employs TRBV6-1 and TRBJ2-5; D is unclear. The CDR3 nucleotides read TGTGCCAGCAGTGAAGCTAGAGAGCCCCAGTACTTC. Encoded protein: CASSEAREPQYF.